A selection of T cell receptor beta chains follows, all from one sample in a study of cytomegalovirus exposure and HLA in healthy donors. The assay was immunoSEQ multiplex PCR, and TCRdb's table has in-frame clones only and misses some. The table shows roughly 150,000 clones, with 80% to 90% occurring only once. Specimen: PBMCs. Receptors were obtained from a male donor in good health and CMV-seronegative. The conserved cysteine and the conserved F or W are not part of the CDR3 here. Rows may omit the clone size; those that give it use once, few, many or a size class.

>.|13|TRBV2
ASSEGRGLTGELF
>.|13|TRBV5-1
ASSSRGQGDYGYT
>few|13|TRBV5-8
ASSSRVGPGTEAF
>few|14|TRBV6-5
ASSLGRQGVNTEAF
>.|15|TRBV9
ASSVGSSGGAGDTQY
>.|14|TRBV2
ASSVASGRNTDTQY
>.|12|TRBV4-1
ASSQVADSYEQY
>once|13|TRBV5-1
ASSSGQGVGTEAF
>.|12|TRBV7-3
ASSARDREDEQF
>.|14|TRBV9
ASSVGGGATNEKLF
>once|11|TRBV30
AWSRQGNQPQH
>.|14|TRBV6-6
ASSIYRGRTTDTQY
>once|11|TRBV4-2
ASSQIPGIEQF
>.|9|TRBV9
ASSRDNEQF
>.|13|TRBV11-2
ASSPGLAGGDEQF
>.|13|TRBV4-3
ASSQEGGTTGELF
>few|12|TRBV6-5
ASRATANTGELF
>.|13|TRBV29-1
SVGRRGLGTDTQY
>.|13|TRBV6-1
ASSPPGTGGGEQY
>.|14|TRBV6-6
ASSYSRGVGTDTQY